This T cell receptor (beta chain) is drawn from a study of blood T cells in healthy people across ages (dated by TCRdb to the mid-2010s). In the study overall: Template switching captured roughly one uniquely barcoded TCR beta cDNA molecule per two T cells in model experiments. Age-related changes in TCR beta repertoire diversity were measured in the study by deep sequencing normalized with unique cDNA molecular identifiers. Donors were grouped into four age groups: young (average approximately 16 years), middle-aged (roughly 37), aged (around 60) and long-lived (roughly 80). Donors of different ages were randomly distributed across sequencing lanes to avoid experimental bias. The study analyzed two additional independent replicas of 1 million unique cDNA reads from the same blood draw for two donors, one aged 18 to 30 and one aged 80 or older. General conclusions and limits of the study: As age increased, observed TCR beta diversity per million T cells dropped in a roughly linear way, and a significant reduction was already evident by age 40. Donor CMV infection status was unknown, potentially confounding age-related changes in expanded clonotypes. The long-lived group showed more naive CD4+ T cells, fewer expanded clones and increased TCR diversity than the aged group, suggesting age selection. Estimates of total diversity from one million sequenced T cells were regarded as lower bounds and underestimates. Conclusive comparison of naive and antigen-experienced compartments was prevented by the profiling of bulk unsorted PBMCs. The percentage of naive T cells measured by flow cytometry correlated strongly with observed TCR beta diversity.

As regards this clonotype: Its antigen has not been determined. No quality values exist for individual bases; no much larger clone is one base distant.

Donors were a few dozen systemically healthy Caucasian individuals from Russia aged roughly 6 to 90 years. Ten milliliters of peripheral blood were drawn from each donor into EDTA-treated Vacutainer tubes. PBMCs were isolated by Ficoll-Paque density-gradient centrifugation, with at least 6.5 million obtained per sample. Total RNA was extracted from PBMCs with Trizol reagent, with at least 6 micrograms obtained per sample. Naive CD45RAhigh/CD27high T cell percentages were measured by flow cytometry on a PBMC aliquot from every donor. Libraries were made using 5' RACE. These reads were obtained on an Illumina HiSeq 2500. A second PCR of about 6 to 12 cycles was run with a J-beta primer mix and a sample-barcoded 5' primer. A template-switch 5' adaptor carrying 12 random nucleotides introduced a unique molecular identifier onto each TCR beta cDNA molecule. Each sample yielded at least 3 million CDR3-containing paired-end reads. All of the RNA was converted into first-strand cDNA using the Mint cDNA synthesis kit, with a TRBC-specific oligonucleotide serving as the primer. Following uracil-DNA glycosylase treatment, all cDNA underwent a first 18-cycle PCR with the universal primers M1SS and BC2_uni_R. Per the source publication's procedure: For normalization, 1 million high-quality reads were randomly selected from each sample, with every read carrying a distinct molecular identifier. Reads sharing molecular identifiers were discarded rather than binned into consensus sequences. MiTCR, set to a Q25 quality threshold and the strictest error-elimination algorithm, was used for CDR3 identification, clonotype clustering and error correction. Lower-bound total TCR beta diversity was estimated with a nonparametric unseen species model using Euler transformation. The public sequencing data were trimmed at Q25 with fastp and processed into clonotypes with MiXCR by TCRdb, which kept only in-frame beta chains. Under each unique CDR3 protein, matching rows form one entry showing the most common genes and DNA. What appears here as the V and J calls and clone size reflects TCRdb's work, not the paper's. This sample gives 550,000 to 750,000 distinct CDR3 sequences in total; roughly 20% of them show up just once. The ten biggest clones cover under 4% of the sample.

The V end loses 4 bases and the J end loses 0 bases, and a stretch of 15 bases separates them. The CDR3 spans 17 residues, from the cysteine through the phenylalanine. Only the CDR3 DNA is retained, 51 bases long and in frame from the first base. CDR1 MNHEY and CDR2 SMNVEV are derived from the germline V gene (reference sequence). This receptor was taken from an older man in good health. The material sequenced was blood. The V and J segments used are TRBV27 and TRBJ1-4; the D segment could be TRBD1, given 5 matching bases. This receptor has the CDR3 CASSSQTALATNEKLFF. DNA sequence: TGTGCCAGCAGTTCCCAGACAGCCTTGGCAACTAATGAAAAACTGTTTTTT.